This T cell receptor (beta chain) was sequenced for a study of shared clonotypes between healthy human individuals. Sequencing was performed with immunoSEQ multiplex PCR; in TCRdb, only in-frame clones are kept and a portion is missing. Of 2 million to 2.5 million clones in the sample, 95% were seen once. Trimming removed 8 bases from V and 1 base from J, with 7 bases in between. Per germline, CDR1 MGHDK and CDR2 SYGVNS. This CDR3 has 12 amino acids. This clone was observed once. This chain joins TRBV25-1 and TRBJ2-3; D unresolved. The clonotype comes from a man between 18 and 35 years old in good health. Sequenced: naive CD4+ T cells sorted from blood. Subset given: CD45RA+ positively selected. CDR3 DNA: TGTGCCAGCGGGGTCGGCACAGATACGCAGTATTTT. Protein: CASGVGTDTQYF.